This T cell receptor beta chain was recovered during a study of STAT5B mutations in CD4+ large granular lymphocyte leukemia. Regarding the study as a whole: Main leukemic clonotypes were patient-specific, but roughly 23% appeared at low frequency elsewhere.

Produced via immunoSEQ multiplex PCR; TCRdb's table is partial and in-frame only. The sample lists 31,000 or so clones, 85% to 90% occurring once. The V and J ends lost 5 bases and 2 bases respectively, with 8 bases between them. Germline V gene lookup returns CDR1 SGHNT and CDR2 YENEEA. This CDR3 is 13 amino acids long. As concerns this clone: What it binds is unknown.

The rearrangement links TRBV11-3 to TRBJ2-3; D uncertain. Sequenced material: CD4+ T cells from blood buffy coats. This clonotype was sampled from a human donor in good health. The CDR3, as DNA: TGTGCCAGCAGCCCTCGAGACACAGATACGCAGTATTTT. Protein sequence: CASSPRDTDTQYF.